One and the same sample provided the 30 T cell receptor beta chains below, sequenced in a study of CD8 T cells in ankylosing spondylitis. Overall study results and limits: A motif in TCR beta, a set of eight or nine highly homologous variants, appeared characteristic of ankylosing spondylitis blood.

Which antigens these TCRs recognize remains unknown. TCRdb used MiXCR to reprocess the 5' RACE reads, holding one entry per CDR3 protein. The sample includes fewer than 550,000 distinct CDR3 sequences, roughly 5.2% of them seen just once. The sample comprised blood, either unsorted or a sorted T cell fraction (not recorded which). These receptors were taken from a male donor with ankylosing spondylitis.

This clonotype was found many times. The rearrangement joins TRBV9 to TRBJ2-3; D is unresolved. The CDR3 spans 11 residues. Germline CDR1 is SGDLS and CDR2 is YYNGEE. V was trimmed by 6 bases and J by 2 bases, leaving 4 bases between them. CDR3 in DNA: TGTGCCAGCACCAACACAGATACGCAGTATTTT. Encoded protein: CASTNTDTQYF.

This clonotype was seen many times. The chain carries TRBV27 and TRBJ1-5; perhaps TRBD1 as D (5 bases). The CDR3 sequence is 15 residues long. The germline gives CDR1 MNHEY, CDR2 SMNVEV (reference sequence). Trimming shortened V by 4 bases and J by 4 bases, and 14 bases separated the two germline ends. The CDR3: CASSSSGGVNQPQHF. For the CDR3, the DNA is TGTGCCAGCAGTTCCTCCGGGGGGGTTAATCAGCCCCAGCATTTT.

This clonotype was seen ten or more times. The genes are TRBV5-1 and TRBJ1-1; tentatively, D is TRBD1 (6 bases). The V gene's germline CDR1 is SGHRS and CDR2 YFSETQ. Trimming took 4 bases from V and 5 from J, leaving 18 bases between them. The CDR3 covers 15 residues. CDR3 DNA sequence: TGCGCCAGCAGCATGGGGGGGCGATCGGGTACTGAAGCTTTCTTT. Translated: CASSMGGRSGTEAFF. Using reference TRBV5-1 and TRBJ1-1 for the parts outside the CDR3, the full variable domain is KAGVTQTPRYLIKTRGQQVTLSCSPISGHRSVSWYQQTPGQGLQFLFEYFSETQRNKGNFPGRFSGRQFSNSRSEMNVSTLELGDSALYLCASSMGGRSGTEAFFGQGTRLTVV.

The chain links TRBV28 to TRBJ2-1; tentative D call: TRBD2 (6 bases). Trimming stripped 8 bases from V and 2 bases from J, with 16 bases between. CDR1 and CDR2 from the germline V gene are MDHEN and SYDVKM. This CDR3 contains 15 residues. The CDR3 sequence: CASQAPGAPYNEQFF. The CDR3 region has the DNA TGTGCCAGCCAGGCGCCGGGAGCCCCCTACAATGAGCAGTTCTTC.

The V and J genes are TRBV5-6 and TRBJ2-1, with 8 bases fitting TRBD2. In germline, CDR1 is SGHDT, CDR2 YYEEEE. The CDR3 is 14 residues long. Trimming at V came to 4 bases and at J to 3 bases, leaving 3 bases not matched to a gene. CDR3 sequence (DNA): TGTGCCAGCAGCCGGGGGGGGTACTACAATGAGCAGTTCTTC. Translating it yields CASSRGGYYNEQFF.

This clonotype came up many times. The rearrangement uses TRBV7-9 and TRBJ2-7; 10 bases fit TRBD2. Germline CDR1 reads SEHNR; CDR2 reads FQNEAQ (reference sequence). CDR3 size: 15 residues. With 3 bases clipped from V and 5 bases from J, the junction kept 7 bases outside the gene matches. This chain's CDR3 is CASSFRLAGANEQYF. For the CDR3, the DNA is TGTGCCAGCAGCTTTAGGCTAGCGGGAGCAAACGAGCAGTACTTC.

In its sample, this clonotype was seen many times. The chain carries TRBV5-1 and TRBJ2-7, with D possibly matching TRBD2 (5 bases). The V gene lost 0 bases and the J gene lost 3 bases, with 7 bases spanning the gap. This CDR3 contains 13 residues. Germline V gene data show CDR1 as SGHRS and CDR2 as YFSETQ. CDR3 in amino acids: CASSLAGFYEQYF. CDR3 bases: TGCGCCAGCAGCTTGGCGGGGTTCTACGAGCAGTACTTC. The complete variable domain, with remaining parts taken from reference TRBV5-1 and TRBJ2-7, reads KAGVTQTPRYLIKTRGQQVTLSCSPISGHRSVSWYQQTPGQGLQFLFEYFSETQRNKGNFPGRFSGRQFSNSRSEMNVSTLELGDSALYLCASSLAGFYEQYFGPGTRLTVT.

This clonotype came up many times. The rearrangement links TRBV4-3 to TRBJ2-7; 9 positions match TRBD2. This CDR3 is built from 17 residues. V lost 0 bases, J lost 5 bases, and 11 bases stayed unmatched. CDR1 and CDR2 from the germline V gene are LGHNA and YSLEER. CDR3 in amino acids: CASSQDIGVAGDNEQYF. In DNA form, the CDR3 reads TGCGCCAGCAGCCAAGATATAGGGGTAGCGGGGGATAACGAGCAGTACTTC.

Many counts were recorded for this clonotype. J is TRBJ2-1 and V is TRBV5-1; the D is unclear. Per germline, CDR1 SGHRS and CDR2 YFSETQ. Trimming removed 0 bases from V and 12 bases from J, with 13 bases in between. The CDR3 is made up of 13 amino acids. CDR3 sequence reads: CASSLAADVRQFF. CDR3 coding DNA: TGCGCCAGCAGCTTGGCCGCGGACGTTCGGCAGTTCTTC.

This clonotype was recorded many times. The J gene is TRBJ2-5, the V gene TRBV24-1, with 7 bases that match TRBD2. Per germline, CDR1 KGHDR and CDR2 SFDVKD. The CDR3 is made up of 16 amino acids. Germline trimming cut 3 bases from V and 5 bases from J; bases unmatched to any gene: 11. The CDR3 DNA sequence: TGTGCCACCAGTGATCCGGGCGGGAGTGGGGCGGAGACCCAGTACTTC. This sequence encodes CATSDPGGSGAETQYF.

Many counts were recorded for this clonotype. The chain combines TRBV12-3 or TRBV12-4 with TRBJ2-1; 7 nucleotides agree with TRBD2. The CDR3 has 15 amino acids. V trimming: 4 bases; J trimming: 4 bases; junction bases outside the gene matches: 7. CDR3 bases: TGTGCCAGCAGTTCAACTAGCGCAAGATACAATGAGCAGTTCTTC. It codes for CASSSTSARYNEQFF.

About this clonotype itself: Since a much larger clone is just one base distant, this may be a read error. The V gene is TRBV27, the J gene TRBJ1-1; no clear D. This CDR3 is built from 15 residues. In germline, CDR1 is MNHEY, CDR2 SMNVEV (reference sequence). CDR3 loop: CARSLSAVWNTEAFF. The CDR3 nucleotides read TGTGCCAGAAGTTTATCGGCTGTCTGGAACACTGAAGCTTTCTTT.

At least ten counts were recorded for this clonotype. The gene calls are TRBV7-2 and TRBJ1-4; D perhaps matches TRBD1 (5 bases). V was pared by 1 base and J by 3 bases, with 6 bases between. The CDR3 sequence is 14 residues long. CDR1 and CDR2 from the germline V gene are SGHTA and FQGNSA. CDR3 region: CASSLVGANEKLFF. The CDR3, as DNA: TGTGCCAGCAGCTTAGTAGGGGCTAATGAAAAACTGTTTTTT.

This clonotype was observed many times. V usage is TRBV18 and J usage is TRBJ1-2, with D perhaps TRBD1 (5 bases). The CDR3 is 15 residues long. Deletions cut 3 bases from V and 0 bases from J, with 11 bases between. CDR1 and CDR2 (germline): KGHSH, LQKENI. The DNA of the CDR3 is TGTGCCAGCTCACCGACAGCAGTACCTAACTATGGCTACACCTTC. Residues: CASSPTAVPNYGYTF.

This clonotype was seen repeatedly, ten times or more. The chain has TRBV12-3 or TRBV12-4 and TRBJ1-2; D call uncertain. The CDR3 extends over 13 amino acids. The V end was cut by 3 bases, the J end by 6 bases, with 11 bases between. The CDR3 DNA sequence: TGTGCCAGCAGTTTTTTTTTTGCTGATGGCTACACCTTC. Translation gives CASSFFFADGYTF.

This rearrangement joins TRBV10-3 to TRBJ1-2; D perhaps matches TRBD1 (5 bases). The CDR3 has 14 residues. Trimming cost V 7 bases and J 7 bases, with 19 bases left between them. Germline V gene sequence: CDR1 ENHRY, CDR2 SYGVKD. DNA for the CDR3: TGTGCCATCACCACAACAGAGACAGCAGGTGGCTACACCTTC. This gives the protein CAITTTETAGGYTF.

This clonotype occurred many times. The rearrangement joins TRBV5-1 to TRBJ1-1; D not resolved. The CDR3 is 14 amino acids. The V and J ends lost 6 bases and 7 bases respectively, with 19 bases between them. CDR1 is SGHRS and CDR2 is YFSETQ in the germline V gene. The DNA of the CDR3 is TGCGCCAGCAAATCCAGTTCGACCTACCGTGAAGCTTTCTTT. Protein: CASKSSSTYREAFF.

The CDR3 DNA reads as TGTGCCAGCAGCCAAGGGACCGATCCTAACTATGGCTACACCTTC. Amino acid sequence: CASSQGTDPNYGYTF. This chain connects TRBV3-1 to TRBJ1-2, with D unresolved. Trimming took 1 base from V and 0 from J, leaving 9 bases between them. Per the germline V gene, CDR1 is LGHDT and CDR2 is YNNKEL (reference sequence). The CDR3 extends over 15 amino acids.

This clonotype has a count of ten or more. The chain employs TRBV6-1 and TRBJ1-1, with D uncertain. V lost 6 bases and J 2 bases, leaving 10 bases between the germline ends. The CDR3 length is 13 residues. Looked up from germline, CDR1 is MNHNS and CDR2 is SASEGT. In DNA, the CDR3 is TGTGCCAGCAGCGTAGCAGCAAACACTGAAGCTTTCTTT. It codes for CASSVAANTEAFF.

This clonotype appeared many times. The rearrangement links TRBV24-1 to TRBJ1-5; a weak D match, TRBD1 (5 bases). CDR3 length equals 15 residues. Trimming cost V 0 bases and J 4 bases, with 9 bases left between them. Germline CDR1 reads KGHDR; CDR2 reads SFDVKD. The CDR3 nucleotides read TGTGCCACCAGTGATTTGACAGGACGGAATCAGCCCCAGCATTTT. Its protein is CATSDLTGRNQPQHF.

This clonotype came up many times. The J gene is TRBJ1-1, the V gene TRBV6-1; TRBD1 might be the D (6 bases). Germline CDR1 and CDR2: MNHNS and SASEGT. This CDR3 has 13 amino acids. Trimming cost V 6 bases and J 5 bases, with 13 bases left between them. CDR3 loop: CASRSRQATEAFF. The CDR3 DNA follows: TGTGCCAGCAGGTCTAGACAGGCGACTGAAGCTTTCTTT.

This clonotype has at least ten counts. The rearrangement joins TRBV12-3 or TRBV12-4 to TRBJ2-5, with D perhaps TRBD1 (6 bases). V lost 6 bases and J 7 bases, leaving 12 bases between the germline ends. The CDR3 runs to 12 residues. DNA of the CDR3: TGTGCCAGCAGACAGGGTCAGGGGACCCAGTACTTC. It codes for CASRQGQGTQYF.

This clonotype appeared a few times. The chain links TRBV20-1 to TRBJ2-7; TRBD1 is a possible D gene (5 bases). The CDR3 is 15 amino acids. The germline gives CDR1 DFQATT, CDR2 SNEGSKA (reference sequence). V lost 2 bases and J lost 1, with 15 bases in between. The CDR3 is CSARKGQGLSYEQYF. Written as DNA, the CDR3 is TGCAGTGCTAGAAAGGGCCAGGGTTTATCCTACGAGCAGTACTTC.

This clonotype was picked up many times. The chain uses TRBV20-1 and TRBJ1-1; no reliable D call. The V gene's germline CDR1 is DFQATT and CDR2 SNEGSKA (reference sequence). The ends were cut back, 5 bases at V and 0 bases at J, with 13 bases in the middle. This CDR3 comprises 14 residues. DNA of the CDR3: TGCAGTGCTGATGGACGGCTCATGAACACTGAAGCTTTCTTT. Its protein is CSADGRLMNTEAFF.

This clonotype was counted ten times or more. The chain links TRBV7-2 to TRBJ1-2; possibly TRBD1 for D (6 bases). Trimming stripped 2 bases from V and 8 bases from J, with 15 bases between. The CDR3 totals 14 residues. From germline, CDR1 is SGHTA and CDR2 FQGNSA. The CDR3, as DNA: TGTGCCAGCAGCTTAAGGGACGGGGGCGCAGGCTACACCTTC. Translated: CASSLRDGGAGYTF.

This clonotype was detected many times. The V gene is TRBV20-1, the J gene TRBJ1-6; 10 nucleotides agree with TRBD1. V shed 3 bases and J 9 bases; nucleotides not matched to a gene: 8. This CDR3 is built from 15 residues. Germline CDR1 reads DFQATT; CDR2 reads SNEGSKA (reference sequence). The CDR3 DNA reads TGCAGTGCTAGGACAGGGGGCGGTTTGTTTTCACCCCTCCACTTT. Encoded protein: CSARTGGGLFSPLHF.

This clonotype was detected ten times or more. This sequence joins TRBV20-1 and TRBJ2-3; D may match TRBD1 or TRBD2 (6 bases each). The V and J ends lost 0 bases and 5 bases respectively, with 12 bases between them. Germline V lookup: CDR1 DFQATT, CDR2 SNEGSKA (reference sequence). This CDR3 has 14 amino acids. The CDR3 DNA reads as TGCAGTGCTAGAGATGTCAGGGGAGGAGATACGCAGTATTTT. Translation gives CSARDVRGGDTQYF.

The chain employs TRBV7-2 and TRBJ2-5, with 7 bases matching TRBD1. Trimming cost V 5 bases and J 5 bases; bases outside gene matches: 11. CDR1 is SGHTA and CDR2 is FQGNSA in the germline V gene. The CDR3 loop spans 15 amino acids. CDR3 residues: CASSPQLGGGETQYF. Here the CDR3 DNA reads TGTGCCAGCAGCCCGCAACTAGGGGGCGGGGAGACCCAGTACTTC.

This clonotype was seen ten or more times. The CDR3 reads CAISDDSYREQFF. For the CDR3, the DNA is TGTGCCATCAGTGACGATTCCTACAGGGAGCAGTTCTTC. The chain carries TRBV10-3 and TRBJ2-1; possibly TRBD1 for D (5 bases). The CDR3 totals 13 residues. V shed 3 bases and J shed 10 bases, with 13 bases lying between them. CDR1 and CDR2 from the germline V gene are ENHRY and SYGVKD.

This clonotype was seen ten or more times. The chain carries TRBV9 and TRBJ2-7; 8 bases fit TRBD1. V trimming: 0 bases; J trimming: 3 bases; junction bases outside the gene matches: 2. Germline-derived CDR1 and CDR2 are SGDLS and YYNGEE. This CDR3 has 14 residues. The CDR3 loop reads CASSVDRGYYEQYF. DNA for the CDR3: TGTGCCAGCAGCGTAGACAGGGGGTACTACGAGCAGTACTTC. The entire variable domain, with the rest obtained from reference TRBV9 and TRBJ2-7, is as follows: DSGVTQTPKHLITATGQRVTLRCSPRSGDLSVYWYQQSLDQGLQFLIQYYNGEERAKGNILERFSAQQFPDLHSELNLSSLELGDSALYFCASSVDRGYYEQYFGPGTRLTVT.